This T cell receptor (beta chain) was identified during a study of T cells after yellow fever vaccination. Overall study findings and caveats: Clonotypes appearing in both CD4 and CD8 compartments existed, and their share was small.

A word on this clonotype: Its antigen is unknown.

The V end lost 2 bases, the J end lost 0 bases, and 11 bases lay between the germline ends. Germline-derived CDR1 and CDR2 are SGHRS and YFSETQ. CDR3 length: 16 amino acids. TCRdb analysed the 5' RACE reads with MiXCR anew, one entry per CDR3 protein. Counted here are 610,000 or so distinct CDR3 sequences, approximately 13% occurring once; the ten biggest clones make up 15%. The sample was PBMCs, taken on the day of the yellow fever booster vaccination. The chain links TRBV5-1 to TRBJ2-2; possible D gene TRBD1, 6 bases. The sequence was obtained from a man aged 25 to 45 who received the YFV17D yellow fever vaccine. The CDR3 reads CASSLGQFANTGELFF. The DNA of the CDR3 is TGCGCCAGCAGCTTAGGACAGTTCGCGAACACCGGGGAGCTGTTTTTT.